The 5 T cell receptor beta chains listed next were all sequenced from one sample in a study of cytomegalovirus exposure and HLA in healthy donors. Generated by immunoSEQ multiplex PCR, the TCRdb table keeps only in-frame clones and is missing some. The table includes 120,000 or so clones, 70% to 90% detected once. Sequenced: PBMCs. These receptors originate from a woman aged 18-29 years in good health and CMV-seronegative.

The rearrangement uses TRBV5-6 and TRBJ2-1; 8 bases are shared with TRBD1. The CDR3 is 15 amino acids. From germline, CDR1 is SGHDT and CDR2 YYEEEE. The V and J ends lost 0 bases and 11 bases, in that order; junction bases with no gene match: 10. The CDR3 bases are TGTGCCAGCAGCTTGGGGACAGGGCCGACTCGGAAGCAGTTCTTC. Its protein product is CASSLGTGPTRKQFF. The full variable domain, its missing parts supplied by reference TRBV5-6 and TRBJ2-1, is DAGVTQSPTHLIKTRGQQVTLRCSPKSGHDTVSWYQQALGQGPQFIFQYYEEEERQRGNFPDRFSGHQFPNYSSELNVNALLLGDSALYLCASSLGTGPTRKQFFGPGTRLTVL.

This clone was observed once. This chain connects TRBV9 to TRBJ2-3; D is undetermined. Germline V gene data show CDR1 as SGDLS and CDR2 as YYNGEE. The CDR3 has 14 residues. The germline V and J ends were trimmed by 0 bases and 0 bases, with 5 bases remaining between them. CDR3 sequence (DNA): TGTGCCAGCAGCGTAGCCGGTAGCACAGATACGCAGTATTTT. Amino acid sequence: CASSVAGSTDTQYF.

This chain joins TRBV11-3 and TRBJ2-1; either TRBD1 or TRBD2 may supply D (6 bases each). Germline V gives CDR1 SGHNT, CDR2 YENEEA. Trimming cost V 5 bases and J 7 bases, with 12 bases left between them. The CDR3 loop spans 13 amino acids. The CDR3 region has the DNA TGTGCCAGCAGCCTAGGGGGGAGGAATGAGCAGTTCTTC. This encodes CASSLGGRNEQFF.

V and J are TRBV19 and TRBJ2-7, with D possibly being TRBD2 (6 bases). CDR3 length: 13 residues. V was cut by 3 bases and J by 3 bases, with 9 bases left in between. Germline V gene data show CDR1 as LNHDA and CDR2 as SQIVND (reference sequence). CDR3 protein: CASSIPEGYEQYF. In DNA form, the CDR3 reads TGTGCCAGTAGTATTCCGGAGGGCTACGAGCAGTACTTC. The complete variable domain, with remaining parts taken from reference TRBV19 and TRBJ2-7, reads DGGITQSPKYLFRKEGQNVTLSCEQNLNHDAMYWYRQDPGQGLRLIYYSQIVNDFQKGDIAEGYSVSREKKESFPLTVTSAQKNPTAFYLCASSIPEGYEQYFGPGTRLTVT.

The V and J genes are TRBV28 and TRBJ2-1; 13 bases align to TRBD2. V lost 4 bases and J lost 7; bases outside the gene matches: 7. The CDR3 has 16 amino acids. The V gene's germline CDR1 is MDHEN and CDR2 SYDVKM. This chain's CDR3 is CASSSPGTSGVNEQFF. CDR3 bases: TGTGCCAGCAGTTCCCCGGGGACTAGCGGGGTAAATGAGCAGTTCTTC.